The entry that follows covers one T cell receptor beta chain sequence. The data originate from a study of blood T cell repertoires in COVID-19. In the source study's methods: The authors estimated nucleated cell counts from reference gene primer amplification. Clones were sequenced by immunoSEQ multiplex PCR, and TCRdb holds only the in-frame ones, with some missing. That table furnishes V, J and clone size, whereas the DNA furnished D and trimming. The sample has approximately 45,000 clones; roughly 86% are singletons. The sequenced sample consisted of peripheral blood. The TCR sequence derives from a man aged 35 to 55 with active COVID-19.

CDR3 residues: CASSHLAGAYNEQFF. The CDR3 DNA follows: TGTGCCAGCAGTCATCTAGCGGGAGCTTACAATGAGCAGTTCTTC. The chain couples TRBV28 to TRBJ2-1, with TRBD2 identical over 10 bases. Trimming cost V 5 bases and J 4 bases; bases outside gene matches: 5. Looked up from germline, CDR1 is MDHEN and CDR2 is SYDVKM. The CDR3 has 15 residues.